A single sample gave rise to the 15 T cell receptor beta chains below, sequenced in a study of PD-L1 blockade in urothelial cancer. The assay was immunoSEQ multiplex PCR, and TCRdb's table has in-frame clones only and misses some. The sample lists about 52,000 clones, 77% occurring once. Sequenced here: PBMCs, sampled around atezolizumab (anti-PD-L1) treatment. The receptors stem from a man between 65 and 85 years old with urothelial cancer.

This chain's CDR3 is CATSPRLAGDTDTQYF. The CDR3, as DNA: TGTGCCACCTCCCCCCGGCTAGCGGGAGATACAGATACGCAGTATTTT. J is TRBJ2-3 and V is TRBV28; 10 bases line up with TRBD2. J gave up 3 bases and V 10 bases, and 13 bases lay outside the gene matches. The CDR3 consists of 16 residues. Germline assignment: CDR1 MDHEN and CDR2 SYDVKM.

The chain employs TRBV10-2 and TRBJ2-1, with 7 bases fitting TRBD2. In germline, CDR1 is WSHSY, CDR2 SAAADI. CDR3 length: 13 amino acids. Trimming removed 2 bases from V and 10 bases from J; junction bases left unmatched: 5. In DNA, the CDR3 is TGCGCCAGCAGTGAGACGGGAGGCCGCGAGCAGTTCTTC. Its translation: CASSETGGREQFF.

The J gene is TRBJ2-3, the V gene TRBV2, with a tentative D call TRBD1 (5 bases). The CDR3 consists of 15 residues. Germline V gene sequence: CDR1 SNHLY, CDR2 FYNNEI. Trimming shortened V by 3 bases and J by 0 bases, and 10 bases separated the two germline ends. The CDR3 DNA reads TGTGCCAGCAGTGACCAGGGCCTGAGCACAGATACGCAGTATTTT. Its protein product is CASSDQGLSTDTQYF.

V usage is TRBV7-9 and J usage is TRBJ1-2, with 7 positions matching TRBD1. Germline V gives CDR1 SEHNR, CDR2 FQNEAQ (reference sequence). J was trimmed by 9 bases and V by 2 bases; bases with no gene match: 12. The length of the CDR3 is 15 residues. The CDR3 DNA reads TGTGCCAGCAGCTTAAGAGGTGCAGGGGGAAGGCGCTACACCTTC. It codes for CASSLRGAGGRRYTF.

The V gene is TRBV18, the J gene TRBJ1-3; 7 nucleotides align to TRBD1. There are 15 residues in the CDR3. Germline V CDR1 and CDR2: KGHSH, LQKENI. The ends lost 6 bases at V and 0 bases at J; junction bases unmatched: 5. The CDR3 here is CASSPRQGSGNTIYF. The CDR3 bases are TGTGCCAGCTCGCCTCGACAGGGCTCTGGAAACACCATATATTTT.

This clone occurred once. The chain has TRBV7-9 and TRBJ2-5; 7 bases are a match to TRBD2. Germline CDR1 and CDR2: SEHNR and FQNEAQ (reference sequence). The junction had 7 bases not matched to a gene; V was cut back by 3 bases and J by 0 bases. The CDR3 has 16 residues. Written as DNA, the CDR3 is TGTGCCAGCAGCTTGCTAGCGGCAGCGTACCAAGAGACCCAGTACTTC. This encodes CASSLLAAAYQETQYF. The complete variable domain, with remaining parts taken from reference TRBV7-9 and TRBJ2-5, reads DTGVSQNPRHKITKRGQNVTFRCDPISEHNRLYWYRQTLGQGPEFLTYFQNEAQLEKSRLLSDRFSAERPKGSFSTLEIQRTEQGDSAMYLCASSLLAAAYQETQYFGPGTRLLVL.

This clone occurred once. V and J are TRBV29-1 and TRBJ2-4; tentative D call: TRBD2 (6 bases). Germline CDR1 SQVTM, CDR2 ANQGSEA. Between the trimmed V and J ends, which lost 1 base and 7 bases, there was a span of 8 bases. This CDR3 region has 12 residues. CDR3 in amino acids: CSVEGGGNIQYF. CDR3 in DNA: TGCAGCGTTGAAGGTGGGGGGAACATTCAGTACTTC.

This chain uses TRBV29-1 with TRBJ1-2, with D perhaps matching TRBD1 (5 bases). The ends were cut back, 4 bases at V and 8 bases at J, with 14 bases in the middle. There are 12 residues in the CDR3. CDR1 SQVTM and CDR2 ANQGSEA come from the germline V gene. This chain's CDR3 is CSVGGRSYGYTF. CDR3 DNA sequence: TGCAGCGTTGGGGGCAGGTCGTACGGCTACACCTTC.

The chain couples TRBV4-1 to TRBJ2-7, with a weak D call TRBD1 (6 bases). V was clipped by 4 bases and J by 5 bases, with 12 bases between them. Germline lookup yields CDR1 MGHRA and CDR2 YSYEKL. The CDR3 runs to 13 residues. This chain's CDR3 is CASSRTGLDEQYF. In DNA form, the CDR3 reads TGCGCCAGCAGCCGCACAGGGCTAGACGAGCAGTACTTC.

The chain employs TRBV19 and TRBJ2-7, with TRBD1 identical over 10 bases. CDR3 length: 15 amino acids. Losses at the gene ends were 4 bases for V and 3 bases for J; bases not matched to a gene: 6. Germline lookup yields CDR1 LNHDA and CDR2 SQIVND (reference sequence). CDR3 nucleotide sequence: TGTGCCAGTAGTACCTCCGGGACAGGGGTCTACGAGCAGTACTTC. Translated, it gives CASSTSGTGVYEQYF.

The chain carries TRBV11-3 and TRBJ2-1; 7 bases line up with TRBD1. The CDR3 consists of 15 residues. CDR1 and CDR2 (germline): SGHNT, YENEEA. Germline trimming cut 5 bases from V and 10 bases from J; bases unmatched to any gene: 14. This CDR3 is CASSLREGAFGEQFF. The CDR3 DNA reads TGTGCCAGCAGCCTCAGAGAGGGGGCGTTTGGGGAGCAGTTCTTC.

The CDR3 DNA reads TGTGCCAGCAAGGAGACAGTGGGATATGGCTACACCTTC. Protein product: CASKETVGYGYTF. J is TRBJ1-2 and V is TRBV2, with TRBD1 as a possible D gene (5 bases). This CDR3 is 13 amino acids long. V was cut by 7 bases and J by 5 bases, with 14 bases left in between. Germline V gene data show CDR1 as SNHLY and CDR2 as FYNNEI.

This clone occurred a few times. The rearrangement links TRBV28 to TRBJ1-2, with a weak D call TRBD1 (5 bases). This CDR3 has 12 residues. Deletions cut 5 bases from V and 6 bases from J, with 10 bases between. Germline V gives CDR1 MDHEN, CDR2 SYDVKM. The CDR3 region has the DNA TGTGCCAGCAGTAAAGGGGAGGATGGCTACACCTTC. Encoded protein: CASSKGEDGYTF.

The rearrangement uses TRBV4-3 and TRBJ2-2; 13 nucleotides align to TRBD2. Trimming at V came to 4 bases and at J to 5 bases, leaving 4 bases not matched to a gene. This CDR3 has 16 residues. Germline-derived CDR1 and CDR2 are LGHNA and YSLEER. CDR3 nucleotide sequence: TGCGCCAGCAGCCCGGGACTAGCGGGGATAACCGGGGAGCTGTTTTTT. Its translation is CASSPGLAGITGELFF.

The rearrangement joins TRBV19 to TRBJ1-1, with D unresolved. The CDR3 has 14 amino acids. Germline values: CDR1 LNHDA, CDR2 SQIVND (reference sequence). V was trimmed by 3 bases and J by 4 bases, leaving 12 bases between them. CDR3 DNA: TGTGCCAGTAGTATGACGGGTAGGAGCACTGAAGCTTTCTTT. It encodes CASSMTGRSTEAFF.